Each of the 10 T cell receptor beta chains below was sequenced from the same sample in a study of cytomegalovirus exposure and HLA in healthy donors. The PCR had 60 Vbeta and 13 Jbeta primers. Sequenced by immunoSEQ multiplex PCR; TCRdb stores in-frame clones only, minus some. Of 240,000 or so clones in the sample, approximately 81% were seen once. The sequenced sample was PBMCs. Receptors were obtained from a woman aged 55-75 years in good health and CMV-seropositive.

The rearrangement uses TRBV19 and TRBJ2-5; 8 nucleotides align to TRBD1. Germline CDR1 LNHDA, CDR2 SQIVND (reference sequence). Losses at the gene ends were 8 bases for V and 2 bases for J; bases not matched to a gene: 4. The CDR3 has 13 amino acids. CDR3: CASSDRGQETQYF. The DNA of the CDR3 is TGTGCCAGTTCCGACAGGGGTCAAGAGACCCAGTACTTC.

CDR3 protein: CASSAGTSRAYEQYF. CDR3 coding DNA: TGTGCCAGCAGCGCCGGGACTAGCAGAGCCTACGAGCAGTACTTC. The chain carries TRBV7-9 and TRBJ2-7, with TRBD2 identical over 9 bases. J was trimmed by 2 bases and V by 5 bases; bases with no gene match: 7. CDR3 length: 15 residues. Germline values: CDR1 SEHNR, CDR2 FQNEAQ (reference sequence).

The chain employs TRBV25-1 and TRBJ2-5; no firm D call. TRBJ2-7 explains the end of the DNA better; the J call may be wrong. The germline V gene encodes CDR1 MGHDK and CDR2 SYGVNS. This CDR3 has 15 residues. CDR3 in DNA: TGTGCCAGCAGCCGCTTGGTGGGTAGCTCCTACGAGCAGTACTTC. The encoded protein is CASSRLVGSSYEQYF.

The chain carries TRBV10-3 and TRBJ2-7, with unresolved D. Germline CDR1 ENHRY, CDR2 SYGVKD. The CDR3 length is 14 residues. Deletions cut 2 bases from V and 0 bases from J, with 8 bases between. For the CDR3, the DNA is TGTGCCATCAGTGAGGACCGGAGCTCCTACGAGCAGTACTTC. Residues: CAISEDRSSYEQYF.

This clone showed up just a few times. The J gene is TRBJ1-5, the V gene TRBV16; D unresolved. CDR1 and CDR2 (germline): KGHSY, FQNENV. The CDR3 length is 11 residues. Trimming shortened V by 4 bases and J by 9 bases, and 7 bases separated the two germline ends. As DNA, the CDR3 is TGTGCCAGCAGCCGGCCTGGGCCCCAGCATTTT. Protein: CASSRPGPQHF.

The chain recombines TRBV12-5 with TRBJ1-1, with a possible D match to TRBD1 (6 bases). The germline CDR1 and CDR2 sequences are LGHNT and FRNRAP. The CDR3 loop spans 14 amino acids. Trimming took off 2 bases at V and 5 bases at J, with 12 bases between the two ends. The CDR3 reads CASGLKGGGTEAFF. The CDR3 nucleotides read TGTGCTAGTGGTTTGAAGGGAGGGGGAACTGAAGCTTTCTTT. The full variable domain, completed using reference TRBV12-5 and TRBJ1-1, is DARVTQTPRHKVTEMGQEVTMRCQPILGHNTVFWYRQTMMQGLELLAYFRNRAPLDDSGMPKDRFSAEMPDATLATLKIQPSEPRDSAVYFCASGLKGGGTEAFFGQGTRLTVV.

The gene calls are TRBV29-1 and TRBJ2-7, with 12 bases aligning to TRBD2. V lost 6 bases to trimming and J lost 7 bases; unmatched junction nucleotides: 10. Germline-derived CDR1 and CDR2 are SQVTM and ANQGSEA. The CDR3 covers 14 residues. CDR3 amino acids: CSVTPLAGGREQYF. In DNA, the CDR3 is TGCAGCGTCACACCCCTAGCGGGAGGGAGGGAGCAGTACTTC.

The chain recombines TRBV6-1 with TRBJ1-2; 8 bases are a match to TRBD1. Germline loops: CDR1 MNHNS, CDR2 SASEGT. The length of the CDR3 is 14 residues. Trimming at V came to 2 bases and at J to 5 bases, leaving 4 bases not matched to a gene. The CDR3 reads CASSESDRGYGYTF. CDR3 sequence (DNA): TGTGCCAGCAGTGAAAGCGACAGGGGATATGGCTACACCTTC.

This chain uses TRBV30 with TRBJ1-6; D gene unclear. With 0 bases removed from V and 5 bases from J, the gap between germline ends came to 8 bases. This CDR3 is 14 amino acids long. Per the germline V gene, CDR1 is GTSNPN and CDR2 is SVGIG (reference sequence). CDR3 in amino acids: CAWSVRVDNSPLHF. The CDR3 DNA is TGTGCCTGGAGTGTGAGGGTGGATAATTCACCCCTCCACTTT.

The chain uses TRBV30 and TRBJ1-1, with TRBD1 matching 9 bases. With V trimmed by 5 bases and J by 4 bases, 5 bases remained unmatched. Germline assignment: CDR1 GTSNPN and CDR2 SVGIG (reference sequence). This CDR3 contains 13 residues. In DNA, the CDR3 is TGTGCCTGGTACCGGGACAGGGCCACTGAAGCTTTCTTT. This gives the protein CAWYRDRATEAFF.